This T cell receptor (beta chain) appears in the sequencing data of a study of cytomegalovirus exposure and HLA in healthy donors. Whole-study findings and limits: Earlier analysis found most TCR beta V segments productive about 87% or about 30% of the time.

On this clone itself: The antigen remains undetermined.

V was pared by 3 bases and J by 3 bases, with 6 bases between. The CDR3 is made up of 12 amino acids. Germline-derived CDR1 and CDR2 are KGHSH and LQKENI. The primer mix had 60 Vbeta and 13 Jbeta primers. Libraries were prepared by immunoSEQ multiplex PCR; TCRdb keeps only in-frame clonotypes and omits some of them. Seen here are tens of thousands of clones, roughly 70% observed once, and the top ten hold 5% to 7%. The chain joins TRBV18 to TRBJ2-7; D ambiguous. Specimen: PBMCs. The clonotype comes from a man aged 50 to 60 in good health and CMV-seronegative. The CDR3 spells CASSPNSYEQYF. The DNA for the CDR3 is TGTGCCAGCTCACCTAACAGCTACGAGCAGTACTTC.